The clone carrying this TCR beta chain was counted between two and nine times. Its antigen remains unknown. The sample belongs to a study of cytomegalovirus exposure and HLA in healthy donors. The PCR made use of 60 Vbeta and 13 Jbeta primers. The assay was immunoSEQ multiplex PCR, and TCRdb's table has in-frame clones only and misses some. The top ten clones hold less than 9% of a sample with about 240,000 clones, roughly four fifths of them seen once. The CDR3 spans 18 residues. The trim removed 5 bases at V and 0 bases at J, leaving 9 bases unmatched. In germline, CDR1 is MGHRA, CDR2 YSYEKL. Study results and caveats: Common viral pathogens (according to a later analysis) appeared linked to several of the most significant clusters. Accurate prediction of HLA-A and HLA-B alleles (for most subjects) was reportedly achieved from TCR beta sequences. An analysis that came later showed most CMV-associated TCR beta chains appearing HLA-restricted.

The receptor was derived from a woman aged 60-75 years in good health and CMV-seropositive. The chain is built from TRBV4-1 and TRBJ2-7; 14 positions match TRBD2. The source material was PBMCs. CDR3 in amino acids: CASSLPGLAGEFSYEQYF. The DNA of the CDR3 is TGCGCCAGCAGCTTACCGGGACTAGCGGGAGAATTCTCCTACGAGCAGTACTTC.